The entry that follows covers one T cell receptor beta chain sequence. Its target is not known. This record belongs to a study of T cell responses to AZD1222 COVID-19 vaccine. Overall study context: Pooling covered second doses at about 4 or about 12 weeks. Study-level results: Females outnumbered males among donors, who were mostly white British; clonal diversity was possibly underestimated.

Method: immunoSEQ multiplex PCR; TCRdb's copy keeps in-frame clones and lacks some. The sample has 100,000 to 150,000 clones; roughly 90% are singletons. V shed 8 bases and J 7 bases; nucleotides not matched to a gene: 0. Germline CDR1 MNHEY, CDR2 SVGAGI. The length of the CDR3 is 13 residues. The sequence came from an adult in good health. The J gene is TRBJ2-1, the V gene TRBV6-5; TRBD2 matches 15 bases. Sequencing used peripheral blood, obtained on day 0 of AZD1222 vaccination. Here the CDR3 DNA reads TGTGCCAGCGGGACTAGCGGGAGGAATGAGCAGTTCTTC. Translation: CASGTSGRNEQFF.